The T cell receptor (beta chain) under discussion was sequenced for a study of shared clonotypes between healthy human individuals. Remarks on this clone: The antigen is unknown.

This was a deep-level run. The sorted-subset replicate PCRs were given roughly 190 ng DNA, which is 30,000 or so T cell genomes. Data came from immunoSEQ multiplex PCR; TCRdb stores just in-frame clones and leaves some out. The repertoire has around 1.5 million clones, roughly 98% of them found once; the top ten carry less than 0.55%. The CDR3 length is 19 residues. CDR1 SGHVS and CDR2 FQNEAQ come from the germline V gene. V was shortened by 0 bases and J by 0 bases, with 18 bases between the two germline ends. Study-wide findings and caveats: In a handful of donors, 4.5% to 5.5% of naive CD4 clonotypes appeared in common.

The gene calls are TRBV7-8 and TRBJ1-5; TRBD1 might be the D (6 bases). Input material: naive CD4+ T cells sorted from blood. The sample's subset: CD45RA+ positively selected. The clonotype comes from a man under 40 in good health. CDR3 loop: CASSLAVRQGTLSNQPQHF. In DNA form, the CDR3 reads TGTGCCAGCAGCTTAGCGGTGCGCCAGGGGACACTTAGCAATCAGCCCCAGCATTTT.